This TCR beta chain was found in a study of cytomegalovirus exposure and HLA in healthy donors. General study results and limits: The only immune exposure information that was available was CMV serostatus. Among TCR beta chains of equal frequency, HLA-associated ones were more clonally expanded in a later analysis.

This clone was detected only a few times. The antigen is not known. Both 60 Vbeta primers and 13 Jbeta primers went into the PCR. Produced via immunoSEQ multiplex PCR; TCRdb's table is partial and in-frame only. Here the sample spans about 50,000 clones, around 82% being singletons. Germline values: CDR1 LGHNA, CDR2 YNFKEQ. The CDR3 length is 16 residues. V was shortened by 2 bases and J by 0 bases, with 13 bases between the two germline ends. The specimen sequenced was PBMCs. The J gene is TRBJ1-1, the V gene TRBV4-2; no firm D call. This sequence was found in a young man in good health and CMV-seropositive. CDR3 sequence (DNA): TGTGCCAGCAGCCAAATGCAGTTCCCAATGAACACTGAAGCTTTCTTT. Its translation: CASSQMQFPMNTEAFF.